A single T cell receptor beta chain is shown here with its context. Its specific antigen is unknown. The sample originates from a study of cytomegalovirus exposure and HLA in healthy donors (dated by TCRdb to 2016 to 2017). Notes on the research overall: In an earlier analysis of 450 to 750 of the donors, 250 to 350 Gb of sequence data and 90 million to 130 million unique TCR beta sequences from about 190 million T cells were reported. Approximately 300 gigabases of sequencing data and tens of millions of unique TCR sequences made up an early release that covered approximately 700 HLA-typed donors. To decide whether each TCR beta V gene segment behaved as functional or pseudogenic, an earlier analysis of some 600 of the donors relied on high-throughput TCR beta sequencing. In a later analysis, previously published TCR beta repertoires from about 640 donors were re-analyzed and high-resolution HLA genotyping was added so that TCR occurrence patterns could be studied. A later genetic analysis took genome-wide SNP genotypes for 398 of the 666 donors and used that subset as a discovery cohort. Besides the first cohort of roughly 640 subjects, a separate validation cohort made up of 90 to 150 different subjects was used. Donor age, sex, ethnicity and CMV serostatus were collected together with the repertoire data. Using immunosequencing, the study profiled T cell repertoires from roughly 650 subjects and related those repertoires to cytomegalovirus serostatus. To predict cytomegalovirus infection status, the study brought together high-throughput TCR immunosequencing, statistical association of individual TCRs with disease status, and machine learning. Typing coverage differed by locus: A, B, C, DRB1 and DQB1 were typed in about 620-630 donors, DQA1 in roughly 510, DPA1 in 600 to 610, and DPB1 in 400 to 490. In the later analysis, no new phenotypic data were used to find candidate immune exposures; instead, reliance was placed on TCR beta sequences and their occurrence across donors. All discovery cohort repertoires had been generated using a single sequencing platform. Because of strong linkage in the cohort, four or five DR-DQ haplotypes were treated as single units for association and clustering. Across approximately 420 genotyped donors of the cohort, an average of about 220,000 unique TCR beta nucleotide sequences per donor were sequenced, and approximately 17% of those sequences were non-productive. Both class I and class II loci were covered by HLA typing, at four-digit resolution. The study aimed to test whether signatures of past pathogen exposure could be identified by cataloging public T cell receptors. Of the roughly 400 genotyped donors, 80% to 90% were placed in the genetic ancestry cluster associated with self-reported Caucasian donors.

The library was produced with the immunoSEQ multiplex PCR assay. For the multiplex PCR, a mixture combining 60 forward primers for TCR Vbeta segments and 13 reverse primers for TCR Jbeta segments was used. Amplification of the CDR3 region of rearranged TCR beta genes was performed with a multiplex PCR assay on genomic DNA. Amplified TCR beta libraries were sequenced as 87-base-pair reads on the Illumina HiSeq System. The authors processed their data as follows. A later analysis counted 75 million to 100 million unique TCR beta chains across the 700 or so repertoires, and 9 million to 14 million of these chains were shared by at least two donors. To remove PCR and sequencing errors, raw reads were error-corrected and collapsed into unique sequences using a nearest-neighbor algorithm that merged closely related sequences. CDR3 sequences were aligned to IMGT reference sequences to assign V, D and J gene segments. For a sequence to be retained, at least a six-nucleotide match to both a V gene segment and a J gene segment was required. Rearrangements were classified as productive when the CDR3 lacked stop codons and remained in frame with V and J, and all other rearrangements were classified as non-productive. Following IMGT convention, CDR3 was defined as the stretch from the second conserved V-encoded cysteine up to the conserved J-encoded phenylalanine. The earlier analysis of fewer than 700 of the donors excluded sequences that lacked an unambiguous match to a single V gene segment. An earlier analysis of 500 to 600 of the donors classified V segments as functional when productive rearrangements were above 56.7% and as segregating when the standard deviation between donors was above 5%. To diagnose cytomegalovirus status from the catalog of TCR beta chain sequences, a statistical classification framework was built. In a later analysis, TCR nucleotide sequences were compared against IMGT/GENE-DB human TR gene sequences so that V and J genes could be assigned. The TCRdist pipeline was used in a later analysis to assign CDR3 sequences and most-parsimonious VDJ recombination scenarios. In a later analysis, each TCR beta chain was defined by its CDR3 amino acid sequence together with its V-gene family, and reads lacking a unique V-gene family were excluded. In a later analysis, around 600 highly shared, low-generation-probability nucleotide sequences were removed to address suspected cross-contamination and a sequencing artifact. In a later analysis, a clonal expansion index was calculated for each public chain from normalized within-repertoire ranks of inferred template counts. Generation probabilities in a later analysis came from a VDJ recombination model fitted to out-of-frame rearrangements, and those results were checked against IGoR. In a later analysis, hypergeometric tests were used to score TCR-TCR, TCR-HLA and TCR-CMV co-occurrence, with a repertoire-size bias correction applied to TCR pairs. To estimate false discovery rates, a later analysis permuted the HLA or CMV assignments 20 times. In a later analysis, co-occurring TCRs were grouped using DBSCAN, and TCRdist sequence similarity was added for clustering within HLA-allele-positive subsets. Co-occurrence clustering excluded repertoires with fewer than 30,000 or more than 120,000 public chains, plus five with anomalous nucleotide sharing. As stored in TCRdb, this immuneACCESS dataset retains in-frame rearrangements with V and J assigned. A fraction of the clones does not appear; measured against another copy, unresolved V genes explain less than half of the discrepancy, and the remainder lacks a known reason. V and J calls and clone size follow that table, whereas D and trimming were derived from the DNA. This sample's table contains tens of thousands of clones. 15% of the sample is held by the ten biggest clonotypes.

The germline V gene (reference sequence) gives CDR1 as PRHDT and CDR2 as FYEKMQ. The CDR3, cysteine through phenylalanine, is 14 amino acids long. The kept DNA is CDR3 alone, 42 bases in frame from the first base. V is cut by 3 bases and J by 0 bases, and the space between the germline ends is 8 bases. Study-level results and caveats: A group of highly shared sequence variants was considered likely to be a technical artifact of the sequencing pipeline. Roughly uniform sequencing depth across donors was assumed in presence/absence analyses, although this assumption may not hold. V-gene and J-gene trimming of TCR beta chains was associated with a missense DCLRE1C variant in a later genetic analysis, and the association was replicated in an independent cohort. About 17 rarely observed V segments, including chromosome 9 orphons, were excluded from the earlier analysis of several hundred of the donors because counts were too low. Some IMGT-functional V segments, including TRBV6-2 and TRBV6-3, could not be told apart with the 87-base-pair reads, so those segments were excluded. Specific HLA alleles were associated with 15,000 to 20,000 TCR beta sequences at a false discovery rate of 0.05 in a later analysis. Most CMV-associated TCR beta chains appeared to be HLA-restricted in a later analysis, and the HLA associations seemed to be driven largely by CMV exposure. Only TCR beta chains were sequenced in this cohort, and the absence of alpha or paired-chain data limited detectable features. The study listed 150 to 200 TCR beta chains as associated with cytomegalovirus. Immune exposure information for the cohort was limited to CMV serostatus. In a later analysis, HLA-associated TCR beta chains were found to be more clonally expanded and to have lower generation probabilities than equally common non-associated chains. In a later analysis, TCR association rates were found to vary across HLA loci, with the most associated TCRs seen for DRB1 alleles and the fewest for HLA-C alleles. A few of the identified cytomegalovirus-associated TCR beta chains were confirmed in vitro to be specific for cytomegalovirus antigens. Most TCR sequences were observed very rarely across donors, whereas some public TCRs were present in many individuals. Because some donors lacked HLA typing at each locus, the association tests relied only on the typed subset. Linkage disequilibrium might explain the correlated functional status among segregating V segments, but an unknown experimental factor could not be ruled out. The classifier was reported to diagnose cytomegalovirus status with high specificity and sensitivity in both the original cohort and the validation cohort. In an earlier analysis of under 600 of the donors, most TCR beta V segments were observed in productive rearrangements about 90% or about 30% of the time, broadly matching IMGT annotations. According to a later analysis, parvovirus B19, influenza, CMV and Epstein-Barr virus appeared linked to several top co-occurrence clusters. According to the authors, the approach could potentially be generalized to other disease states and immunological phenotypes. Compared with the approximately 670-donor mean, donors in an Asian-associated ancestry cluster had fewer N-insertions in productive TCRs, according to a later genetic analysis. A further reported finding was that TCR beta sequences accurately predicted the HLA-A and HLA-B alleles for most subjects in the first cohort. When HLA alleles, especially DR and DQ, strongly co-occurred, attributing TCR associations to individual alleles was difficult.

The cohort was made up of hundreds of healthy bone marrow donors. At the time of sampling, every cohort member was nominally healthy, though immune exposures that went unrecorded were likely present. The donor tested CMV seropositive, placing the donor among the 289 seropositive members of the cohort. Each donor provided a peripheral blood sample, and peripheral blood mononuclear cells were used for TCR beta sequencing. The Qiagen DNeasy Blood Extraction Kit was used to extract genomic DNA from the blood cell samples. The source material was PBMCs. The receptor was derived from a middle-aged man in good health and CMV-seropositive. The rearrangement joined TRBV13 to TRBJ1-1; the D gene is perhaps TRBD1, on 5 matching bases. The nucleotides are TGTGCCAGCAGCTTCGGGGGGATGAACACTGAAGCTTTCTTT. Translated, this is CASSFGGMNTEAFF. Reference TRBV13 and TRBJ1-1 genes cover what lies past the CDR3, so the full variable domain is AAGVIQSPRHLIKEKRETATLKCYPIPRHDTVYWYQQGPGQDPQFLISFYEKMQSDKGSIPDRFSAQQFSDYHSELNMSSLELGDSALYFCASSFGGMNTEAFFGQGTRLTVV.